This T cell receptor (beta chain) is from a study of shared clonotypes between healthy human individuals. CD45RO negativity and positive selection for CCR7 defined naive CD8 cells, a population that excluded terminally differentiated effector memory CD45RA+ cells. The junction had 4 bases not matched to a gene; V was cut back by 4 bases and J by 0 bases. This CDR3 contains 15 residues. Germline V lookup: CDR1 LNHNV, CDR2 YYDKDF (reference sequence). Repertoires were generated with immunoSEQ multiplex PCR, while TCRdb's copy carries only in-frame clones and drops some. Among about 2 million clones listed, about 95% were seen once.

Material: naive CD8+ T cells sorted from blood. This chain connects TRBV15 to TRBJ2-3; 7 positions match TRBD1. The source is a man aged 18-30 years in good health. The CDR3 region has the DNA TGTGCCACCAGCAACCTGACAGGGAGCACAGATACGCAGTATTTT. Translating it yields CATSNLTGSTDTQYF.